These 32 T cell receptor beta chains share one sample of origin, sequenced in a study of breast tumors, draining lymph nodes, adjacent tissues. The lymph nodes were axillary draining lymph nodes from breast cancer patients. TCRdb re-derived calls from the multiplex PCR reads in MiXCR, one entry per CDR3 protein. The sample lists around 130,000 distinct CDR3 sequences, 21% occurring once. The sequenced sample was axillary lymph node tissue. Receptor source: a female donor with breast cancer. Some clones in this sample may be carry-over from other donors' samples.

This clonotype was recorded a few times. The chain links TRBV2 to TRBJ2-4; the match to TRBD1 covers 10 bases. The CDR3 runs to 15 residues. The V segment lost 7 bases and the J segment 4 bases; nucleotides outside the gene matches: 7. Germline-derived CDR1 and CDR2 are SNHLY and FYNNEI. CDR3 in amino acids: CASTLDRGTKNIQYF. For the CDR3, the DNA is TGTGCCAGCACCCTGGACAGGGGGACTAAAAACATTCAGTACTTC.

Of note for this clonotype: Given a much more abundant clone one base away, this may be a read error. This likely comes from a read error, as the CDR3 has no conserved phenylalanine or tryptophan at its end. The genes are TRBV11-2 and TRBJ2-5; tentatively, D is TRBD1 or TRBD2 (5 bases each). CDR1 and CDR2 from the germline V gene are SGHAT and FQNNGV. This CDR3 has 13 amino acids. The V end lost 5 bases, the J end lost 5 bases, and 12 bases lay between the germline ends. The CDR3 is CASSMGPGETQYL. DNA of the CDR3: TGTGCCAGCAGCATGGGACCAGGGGAGACCCAGTACCTC.

This clonotype occurred many times. This chain uses TRBV11-1 with TRBJ2-1; D is unclear. This CDR3 spans 13 amino acids. The V end lost 5 bases, the J end lost 8 bases, and 13 bases lay between the germline ends. In germline, CDR1 is SGHAT, CDR2 FQDESV (reference sequence). The CDR3 here is CASSPGGRDEQFF. The CDR3, as DNA: TGTGCCAGCAGCCCCGGCGGCCGGGATGAGCAGTTCTTC.

This clonotype has a count of ten or more. The CDR3 loop is CATSRGGSSYNSPLHF. CDR3 in DNA: TGTGCCACCAGCAGAGGTGGGAGCTCCTATAATTCACCCCTCCACTTT. The chain is built from TRBV15 and TRBJ1-6; D unresolved. The CDR3 consists of 16 residues. Germline V gene data show CDR1 as LNHNV and CDR2 as YYDKDF (reference sequence). V lost 1 base, J lost 0 bases, and 7 bases lay in between.

This clonotype was counted many times. The J gene is TRBJ2-3, the V gene TRBV15; no firm D call. The CDR3 loop spans 14 amino acids. With 0 bases removed from V and 6 bases from J, the gap between germline ends came to 10 bases. Germline V gene sequence: CDR1 LNHNV, CDR2 YYDKDF (reference sequence). The CDR3 region is CATSRDGTEDTQYF. CDR3 nucleotides: TGTGCCACCAGCAGAGATGGTACAGAGGATACGCAGTATTTT.

This clonotype was observed many times. The rearrangement joins TRBV20-1 to TRBJ2-1, with D possibly TRBD2 on 5 matching bases. V gave up 0 bases and J gave up 6 bases, with 21 bases separating them. This CDR3 is 17 amino acids long. Germline V gene lookup returns CDR1 DFQATT and CDR2 SNEGSKA (reference sequence). CDR3 residues: CSARDPRESRRVNEQFF. The CDR3 region has the DNA TGCAGTGCTAGAGACCCACGGGAAAGTAGGCGGGTCAATGAGCAGTTCTTC.

The V gene is TRBV18, the J gene TRBJ2-5, with D possibly matching TRBD1 (5 bases). The germline V gene has CDR1 KGHSH and CDR2 LQKENI. The ends were cut back, 2 bases at V and 2 bases at J, with 9 bases in the middle. This CDR3 contains 14 residues. CDR3 sequence reads: CASSPNTGQETQYF. The CDR3, as DNA: TGTGCCAGCTCACCAAATACAGGTCAAGAGACCCAGTACTTC.

This clonotype was observed at least ten times. The V gene is TRBV7-8, the J gene TRBJ1-5, with a tentative D call TRBD1 (6 bases). CDR3 length: 14 amino acids. CDR1 and CDR2 (germline): SGHVS, FQNEAQ. V was cut by 3 bases and J by 4 bases, with 10 bases left in between. CDR3 residues: CASSLAGVNQPQHF. CDR3 DNA sequence: TGTGCCAGCAGCTTGGCAGGGGTAAATCAGCCCCAGCATTTT.

This clonotype appeared many times. The gene calls are TRBV20-1 and TRBJ1-2, with D possibly being TRBD1 (6 bases). Trimming stripped 3 bases from V and 1 base from J, with 21 bases between. The CDR3 runs 17 residues. Germline lookup yields CDR1 DFQATT and CDR2 SNEGSKA (reference sequence). The CDR3, as DNA: TGCAGTGCTAGCAGCCGCAACCCGGGACATCATAACTATGGCTACACCTTC. Translating it yields CSASSRNPGHHNYGYTF.

This clonotype was recorded a few times. The chain joins TRBV28 to TRBJ2-5; 8 bases map to TRBD2. Germline V gives CDR1 MDHEN, CDR2 SYDVKM. V was pared by 6 bases and J by 5 bases, with 5 bases of the junction left unmatched. This CDR3 has 13 residues. This CDR3 is CASSLPGGETQYF. CDR3 nucleotide sequence: TGTGCCAGCAGCCTACCGGGGGGGGAGACCCAGTACTTC.

This clonotype was picked up many times. The chain combines TRBV3-1 with TRBJ1-2; D is undetermined. Germline values: CDR1 LGHDT, CDR2 YNNKEL (reference sequence). This CDR3 is 13 amino acids long. Trimming removed 1 base at V and 0 bases at J, with 3 bases between. The chain's CDR3 is CASSQGANYGYTF. The CDR3, as DNA: TGTGCCAGCAGCCAAGGAGCTAACTATGGCTACACCTTC.

This clonotype appeared many times. The chain is built from TRBV12-3 or TRBV12-4 and TRBJ2-5; D gene ambiguous. V was clipped by 6 bases and J by 5 bases, with 19 bases between them. The CDR3 is 15 amino acids. CDR3 protein: CASRSSRVRTETQYF. Here the CDR3 DNA reads TGTGCCAGCAGGTCTTCTCGCGTTCGAACGGAGACCCAGTACTTC.

J is TRBJ2-2 and V is TRBV28; 8 bases line up with TRBD1. The CDR3 has 17 residues. J was trimmed by 1 base and V by 5 bases; bases with no gene match: 9. CDR1 and CDR2 (germline): MDHEN, SYDVKM. CDR3 in DNA: TGTGCCAGCAGTCCGGCCGGGACAGGTGGGAACACCGGGGAGCTGTTTTTT. This codes for CASSPAGTGGNTGELFF.

With respect to this clonotype: A read error may explain this, as a much larger clone is one base away. This chain uses TRBV6-2 or TRBV6-3 with TRBJ2-7; 9 positions match TRBD1. The CDR3 spans 14 residues. Per germline, CDR1 MNHEY and CDR2 SVGEGT. The CDR3 sequence is CARSQGQGTRGQYF. In DNA, the CDR3 is TGTGCCCGCAGCCAGGGACAGGGAACCCGCGGGCAGTACTTC.

This clonotype was detected many times. CDR3 bases: TGTGCCAGCAGCTTCCCTAGCGGTAACTCCTACGAGCAGTACTTC. Its translation is CASSFPSGNSYEQYF. The chain uses TRBV13 and TRBJ2-7, with TRBD2 matching over 7 bases. V lost 3 bases to trimming and J lost 0 bases; unmatched junction nucleotides: 5. Germline V gene sequence: CDR1 PRHDT, CDR2 FYEKMQ (reference sequence). The CDR3 is made up of 15 amino acids.

The table lists this clonotype with many counts. J is TRBJ2-7 and V is TRBV20-1; D call uncertain. This CDR3 region has 13 residues. Germline V lookup: CDR1 DFQATT, CDR2 SNEGSKA (reference sequence). V lost 5 bases and J lost 0, with 11 bases in between. CDR3 nucleotide sequence: TGCAGTGCTTTCCCGTCCCTCTCCTACGAGCAGTACTTC. It codes for CSAFPSLSYEQYF.

This clonotype occurred many times. The rearrangement uses TRBV7-9 and TRBJ1-6, with a possible D match to TRBD1 (6 bases). This CDR3 is built from 15 residues. The V end was cut by 5 bases, the J end by 5 bases, with 13 bases between. From germline, CDR1 is SEHNR and CDR2 FQNEAQ (reference sequence). The DNA for the CDR3 is TGTGCCAGCAGCGGACCGGGACAAAATAATTCACCCCTCCACTTT. Amino acid sequence: CASSGPGQNNSPLHF.

Worth noting for this clonotype: Possible read error: a much larger clone is one base away. The CDR3 loop reads CAGSLAPWGPSTDTQYF. In DNA, the CDR3 is TGCGCCGGCAGCTTGGCCCCTTGGGGCCCTAGCACAGATACGCAGTATTTT. The rearrangement links TRBV5-1 to TRBJ2-3; D perhaps matches TRBD1 (5 bases). This CDR3 has 17 amino acids. CDR1 and CDR2 (germline): SGHRS, YFSETQ.

The count of this clonotype is one. A single base separates this from a much larger clone, so it may be a read error. V and J are TRBV30 and TRBJ2-7, with a tentative D call TRBD1 (5 bases). The CDR3 covers 13 residues. Per germline, CDR1 GTSNPN and CDR2 SVGIG (reference sequence). V dropped 5 bases and J dropped 6 bases, with 17 bases sitting between them. For the CDR3, the DNA is TGTGCCTGGGGCACGACAGTGGCGGTCGAGCAGTACTTC. Translated: CAWGTTVAVEQYF.

On this clonotype: A read error may explain this, as a much larger clone is one base away. The chain recombines TRBV28 with TRBJ1-6; D may be TRBD1 (5 bases). CDR3 length equals 14 residues. Trimming left V 5 bases short and J 5 bases short, with 10 bases between. CDR1 and CDR2 (germline): MDHEN, SYDVKM. DNA for the CDR3: TGTGCCAGCAGTCCGACAGTACATAATTCACCCCTCCACTTT. Translation gives CASSPTVHNSPLHF.

This clonotype has ten or more counts. The genes are TRBV6-6 and TRBJ2-7; D not resolved. Trimming shortened V by 6 bases and J by 0 bases, and 9 bases separated the two germline ends. From germline, CDR1 is MNHNY and CDR2 SVGAGI (reference sequence). This CDR3 comprises 13 residues. The CDR3 protein is CASRDLSSYEQYF. The CDR3 DNA follows: TGTGCCAGCAGGGATTTGAGCTCCTACGAGCAGTACTTC.

This clonotype was seen repeatedly, ten times or more. The chain couples TRBV7-2 to TRBJ2-3; the match to TRBD2 covers 8 bases. V was clipped by 5 bases and J by 5 bases; unmatched bases: 18. The CDR3 spans 18 residues. Germline CDR1 and CDR2: SGHTA and FQGNSA. DNA for the CDR3: TGTGCCAGCAGCCTACTACCCGCCGGGGGACTAGGGCGAGATACGCAGTATTTT. Its protein is CASSLLPAGGLGRDTQYF.

Ten or more counts support this clonotype. This chain joins TRBV6-5 and TRBJ1-5; tentative D call: TRBD1 (6 bases). The V and J ends lost 0 bases and 0 bases respectively, with 6 bases between them. The germline V gene has CDR1 MNHEY and CDR2 SVGAGI. This CDR3 comprises 15 residues. The DNA of the CDR3 is TGTGCCAGCAGTTACTCGGACAGTAGCAATCAGCCCCAGCATTTT. This sequence encodes CASSYSDSSNQPQHF.

There are many counts of this clonotype. J is TRBJ2-5 and V is TRBV20-1, with 11 bases identical to TRBD2. CDR1 is DFQATT, CDR2 SNEGSKA, per germline (reference sequence). V was pared by 3 bases and J by 4 bases, with 7 bases of the junction left unmatched. The length of the CDR3 is 15 residues. CDR3 region: CSASPYTSGRETQYF. CDR3 DNA: TGCAGTGCTAGCCCATACACTAGCGGGAGAGAGACCCAGTACTTC.

This sequence joins TRBV28 and TRBJ2-7; D gene uncertain. Trimming left V 0 bases short and J 6 bases short, with 3 bases between. The CDR3 is 11 amino acids. CDR1 and CDR2 (germline): MDHEN, SYDVKM. The CDR3 region has the DNA TGTGCCAGCAGTTTATGGTTCGAGCAGTACTTC. This translates into CASSLWFEQYF.

Remarks on this clonotype: This may stem from a read error, because a much larger clone lies one nucleotide away. This rearrangement joins TRBV14 to TRBJ1-4, with D perhaps TRBD1 (5 bases). The CDR3 is made up of 14 amino acids. Germline CDR1 is SGHDN and CDR2 is FVKESK. CDR3 bases: TGTGCCAGCAGCCAATCTCAGGGATTTGAAGAACTGTTTTTT. It translates to CASSQSQGFEELFF.

This chain joins TRBV18 and TRBJ2-2; D not certain. The CDR3 is 16 amino acids. Deletions cut 1 base from V and 0 bases from J, with 9 bases between. Germline V gene sequence: CDR1 KGHSH, CDR2 LQKENI. The CDR3 DNA follows: TGTGCCAGCTCACCACAAGCTCAGACGAACACCGGGGAGCTGTTTTTT. It specifies CASSPQAQTNTGELFF.

This clonotype has a count of ten or more. The chain links TRBV10-3 to TRBJ2-7, with a weak D call TRBD2 (5 bases). The CDR3 has 13 residues. In germline, CDR1 is ENHRY, CDR2 SYGVKD. The V end lost 4 bases, the J end lost 7 bases, and 14 bases lay between the germline ends. The CDR3 DNA sequence: TGTGCCATCAGTGGAGACACTACGGGGGAGCAGTACTTC. Translated: CAISGDTTGEQYF.

The V and J genes are TRBV3-1 and TRBJ2-2; D is unresolved. The CDR3 sequence is 13 residues long. Trimming shortened V by 3 bases and J by 6 bases, and 8 bases separated the two germline ends. Germline-derived CDR1 and CDR2 are LGHDT and YNNKEL (reference sequence). CDR3 in amino acids: CASSHQVAGELFF. In DNA form, the CDR3 reads TGTGCCAGCAGCCATCAGGTGGCCGGGGAGCTGTTTTTT.

This clonotype was seen ten or more times. V usage is TRBV29-1 and J usage is TRBJ1-3; D perhaps matches TRBD1 (5 bases). The V gene lost 4 bases and the J gene lost 2 bases, with 9 bases spanning the gap. CDR1 and CDR2 (germline): SQVTM, ANQGSEA. There are 13 residues in the CDR3. CDR3 in DNA: TGCAGCGTTGGGGGGACGGCTGGAAACACCATATATTTT. Encoded protein: CSVGGTAGNTIYF.

This clonotype was counted at least ten times. V gene TRBV4-1 combines with J gene TRBJ2-3; 12 bases match TRBD2. V shed 2 bases and J 0 bases; nucleotides not matched to a gene: 6. CDR3 length equals 18 residues. From germline, CDR1 is MGHRA and CDR2 YSYEKL. Written as DNA, the CDR3 is TGCGCCAGCAGCCAACCCGGGACTAGCGGGCTTAGCACAGATACGCAGTATTTT. Translated: CASSQPGTSGLSTDTQYF.

The genes are TRBV6-1 and TRBJ2-5; D unresolved. This CDR3 comprises 13 residues. Germline lookup yields CDR1 MNHNS and CDR2 SASEGT. V lost 3 bases and J 2 bases, leaving 7 bases between the germline ends. The CDR3 loop reads CASSETFQETQYF. Here the CDR3 DNA reads TGTGCCAGCAGTGAGACGTTTCAAGAGACCCAGTACTTC.